This T cell receptor (beta chain) was documented in a study of low-dose radiotherapy and immunotherapy resistance in tumors. The time point here: after trial treatment. Treatment in this sample: LDRT plus nivolumab, ipilimumab, low-dose cyclophosphamide and aspirin (RACIN trial). TRAV and TRBV primers primed cDNA for both TCRalpha and TCRbeta. PCR amplification of the TCRs was performed with Phusion for approximately 20 PCR cycles, and it relied on a constant-region primer together with a V-primer adapter. Using its own MiXCR run on the reads, TCRdb lists one record per CDR3 protein. This table has about 39,000 distinct CDR3 sequences, 20% appearing once. Germline V gene data show CDR1 as DFQATT and CDR2 as SNEGSKA (reference sequence). Trimming removed 5 bases from V and 6 bases from J, with 14 bases in between. This CDR3 contains 13 residues.

The chain is built from TRBV20-1 and TRBJ2-1, with D possibly TRBD1 on 5 matching bases. Here the sequenced sample was PBMCs, taken after low-dose radiotherapy plus immunotherapy. The source is a female donor with ovarian cancer. The CDR3 is CSAPPGWFNEQFF. The CDR3 DNA follows: TGCAGTGCTCCACCAGGGTGGTTCAATGAGCAGTTCTTC.